This TCR beta chain was found in a study of spatial heterogeneity in lung cancer. The V end lost 4 bases, the J end lost 5 bases, and 15 bases lay between the germline ends. Germline assignment: CDR1 LGHDT and CDR2 YNNKEL (reference sequence). CDR3 length equals 15 residues. One entry per CDR3 protein results from TCRdb running MiXCR on the 5' RACE reads. In the table there are 8,000 to 10,000 distinct CDR3 sequences, less than 30% of which are singletons. Time point denoted: blood at routine non-recurrence follow-up after resection. This clonotype was obtained from a female donor with early-stage non-small cell lung cancer. The rearrangement uses TRBV3-1 and TRBJ2-1; possibly TRBD1 for D (5 bases). Sample: PBMCs, taken at follow-up. Written as DNA, the CDR3 is TGTGCCAGCAGCCCTACCATGGACATACACAATGAGCAGTTCTTC. Translated, it gives CASSPTMDIHNEQFF.